The T cell receptor (beta chain) described here comes from a study of cytomegalovirus exposure and HLA in healthy donors. This CDR3 has 12 residues. CDR1 is LNHDA, CDR2 SQIVND, per germline (reference sequence). Trimming pared 5 bases from V and 11 bases from J, leaving 15 bases between. The PCR was carried out with 60 Vbeta primers and 13 Jbeta primers. TCRdb keeps only in-frame clones here, not all; method: immunoSEQ multiplex PCR. This sample yields hundreds of thousands of clones, of which roughly 91% are seen a single time; about 1% belongs to the top ten. Overall study results and limits: Solely CMV serostatus was available to characterize immune exposure. TCR beta sequences reportedly predicted most subjects' HLA-A and HLA-B alleles accurately.

This clone was seen a single time. Its matching antigen is unknown. Sequenced sample: PBMCs. The TCR sequence derives from a woman younger than 30 in good health and CMV-seronegative. The rearrangement uses TRBV19 and TRBJ1-1, with a tentative D call TRBD1 (5 bases). The CDR3: CASSLVRGLAFF. The CDR3 region has the DNA TGTGCCAGTAGTTTGGTCCGGGGGTTGGCTTTCTTT.